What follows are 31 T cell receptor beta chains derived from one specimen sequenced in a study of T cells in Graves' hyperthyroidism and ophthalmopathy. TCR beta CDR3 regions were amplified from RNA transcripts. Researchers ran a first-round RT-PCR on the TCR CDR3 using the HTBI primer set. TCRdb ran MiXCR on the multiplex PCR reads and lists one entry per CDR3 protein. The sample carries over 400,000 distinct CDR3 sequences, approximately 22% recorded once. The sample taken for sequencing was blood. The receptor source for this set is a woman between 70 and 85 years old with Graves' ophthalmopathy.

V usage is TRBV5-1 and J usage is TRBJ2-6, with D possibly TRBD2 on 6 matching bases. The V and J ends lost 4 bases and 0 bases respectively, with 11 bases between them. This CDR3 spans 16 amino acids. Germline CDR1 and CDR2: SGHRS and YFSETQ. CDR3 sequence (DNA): TGCGCCAGCAGCCATAACGGGGGCTCTGGGGCCAACGTCCTGACTTTC. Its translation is CASSHNGGSGANVLTF.

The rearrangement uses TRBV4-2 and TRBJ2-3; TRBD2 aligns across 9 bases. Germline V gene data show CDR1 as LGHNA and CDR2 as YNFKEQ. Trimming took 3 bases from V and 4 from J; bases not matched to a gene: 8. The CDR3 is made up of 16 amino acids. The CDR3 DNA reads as TGTGCCAGCAGCCAGTTGGGACTAGCCGGAGCAGATACGCAGTATTTT. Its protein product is CASSQLGLAGADTQYF.

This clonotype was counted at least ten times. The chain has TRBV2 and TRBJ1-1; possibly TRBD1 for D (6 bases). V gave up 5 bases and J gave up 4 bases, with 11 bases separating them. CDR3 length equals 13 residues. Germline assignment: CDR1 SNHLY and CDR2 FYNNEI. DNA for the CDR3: TGTGCCAGCAGTACAACAGGGTCCACTGAAGCTTTCTTT. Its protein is CASSTTGSTEAFF.

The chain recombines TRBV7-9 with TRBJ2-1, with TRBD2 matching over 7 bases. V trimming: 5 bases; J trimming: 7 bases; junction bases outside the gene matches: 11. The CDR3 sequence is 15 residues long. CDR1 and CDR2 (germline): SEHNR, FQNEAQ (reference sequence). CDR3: CASSALRSGKNEQFF. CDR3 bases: TGTGCCAGCAGCGCCCTTCGGAGCGGGAAAAATGAGCAGTTCTTC. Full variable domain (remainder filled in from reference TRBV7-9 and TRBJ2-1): DTGVSQNPRHKITKRGQNVTFRCDPISEHNRLYWYRQTLGQGPEFLTYFQNEAQLEKSRLLSDRFSAERPKGSFSTLEIQRTEQGDSAMYLCASSALRSGKNEQFFGPGTRLTVL.

The CDR3 reads CASSSIGTGFYEQYF. CDR3 nucleotides: TGTGCCAGCAGTTCAATCGGGACAGGGTTCTACGAGCAGTACTTC. The chain carries TRBV6-5 and TRBJ2-7; 9 bases line up with TRBD1. J lost 3 bases, V lost 4 bases, and 7 bases had no gene match. CDR3 length: 15 residues. CDR1 and CDR2 (germline): MNHEY, SVGAGI.

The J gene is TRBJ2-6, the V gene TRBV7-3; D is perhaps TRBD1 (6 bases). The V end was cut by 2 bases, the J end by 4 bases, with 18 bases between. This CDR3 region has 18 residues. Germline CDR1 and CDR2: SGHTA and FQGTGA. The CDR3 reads CASSLHLPDRSGANVLTF. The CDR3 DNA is TGTGCCAGCAGCTTACACCTGCCAGACAGGTCCGGGGCCAACGTCCTGACTTTC. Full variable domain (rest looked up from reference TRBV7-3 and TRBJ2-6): GAGVSQTPSNKVTEKGKYVELRCDPISGHTALYWYRQSLGQGPEFLIYFQGTGAADDSGLPNDRFFAVRPEGSVSTLKIQRTERGDSAVYLCASSLHLPDRSGANVLTFGAGSRLTVL.

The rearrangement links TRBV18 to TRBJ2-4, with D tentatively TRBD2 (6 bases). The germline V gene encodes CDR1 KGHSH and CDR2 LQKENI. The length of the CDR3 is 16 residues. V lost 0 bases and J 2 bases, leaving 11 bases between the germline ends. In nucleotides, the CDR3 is TGTGCCAGCTCACCACCGGGGAGGACAACCAAAAACATTCAGTACTTC. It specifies CASSPPGRTTKNIQYF.

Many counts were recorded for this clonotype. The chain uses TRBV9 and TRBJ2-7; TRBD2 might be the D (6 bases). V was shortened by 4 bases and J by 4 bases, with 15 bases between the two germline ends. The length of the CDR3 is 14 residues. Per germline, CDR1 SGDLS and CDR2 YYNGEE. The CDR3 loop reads CASSPRLGGYEQYF. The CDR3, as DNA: TGTGCCAGCAGCCCTCGACTAGGAGGGTACGAGCAGTACTTC. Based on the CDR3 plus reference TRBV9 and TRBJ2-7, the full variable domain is DSGVTQTPKHLITATGQRVTLRCSPRSGDLSVYWYQQSLDQGLQFLIQYYNGEERAKGNILERFSAQQFPDLHSELNLSSLELGDSALYFCASSPRLGGYEQYFGPGTRLTVT.

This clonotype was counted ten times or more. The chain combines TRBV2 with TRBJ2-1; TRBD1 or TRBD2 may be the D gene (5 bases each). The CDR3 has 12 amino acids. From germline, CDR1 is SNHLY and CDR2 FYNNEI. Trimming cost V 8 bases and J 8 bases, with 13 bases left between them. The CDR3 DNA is TGTGCCAGCGATCGGTGGGACCATGAGCAGTTCTTC. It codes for CASDRWDHEQFF. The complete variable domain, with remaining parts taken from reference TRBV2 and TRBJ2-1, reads EPEVTQTPSHQVTQMGQEVILRCVPISNHLYFYWYRQILGQKVEFLVSFYNNEISEKSEIFDDQFSVERPDGSNFTLKIRSTKLEDSAMYFCASDRWDHEQFFGPGTRLTVL.

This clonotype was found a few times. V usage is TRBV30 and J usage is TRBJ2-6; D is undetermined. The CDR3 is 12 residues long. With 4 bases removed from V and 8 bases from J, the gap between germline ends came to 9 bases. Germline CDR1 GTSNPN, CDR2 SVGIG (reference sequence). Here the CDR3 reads CAWIPSTNVLTF. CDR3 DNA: TGTGCCTGGATACCTTCGACCAACGTCCTGACTTTC.

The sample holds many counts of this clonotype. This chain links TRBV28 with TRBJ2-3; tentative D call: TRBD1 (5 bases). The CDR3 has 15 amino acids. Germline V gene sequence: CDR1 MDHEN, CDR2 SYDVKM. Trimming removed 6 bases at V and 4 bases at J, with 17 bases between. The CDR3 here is CASRAQDNLADTQYF. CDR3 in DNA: TGTGCCAGCAGGGCCCAGGACAATCTCGCAGATACGCAGTATTTT.

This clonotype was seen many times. The CDR3 protein is CASSPPGQLETQYF. Written as DNA, the CDR3 is TGTGCCAGCAGCCCCCCCGGGCAGTTGGAGACCCAGTACTTC. This chain uses TRBV11-2 with TRBJ2-5; D ambiguous. This CDR3 region has 14 residues. V was cut by 5 bases and J by 5 bases, with 15 bases left in between. CDR1 is SGHAT and CDR2 is FQNNGV in the germline V gene. Full variable domain (remainder filled in from reference TRBV11-2 and TRBJ2-5): EAGVAQSPRYKIIEKRQSVAFWCNPISGHATLYWYQQILGQGPKLLIQFQNNGVVDDSQLPKDRFSAERLKGVDSTLKIQPAKLEDSAVYLCASSPPGQLETQYFGPGTRLLVL.

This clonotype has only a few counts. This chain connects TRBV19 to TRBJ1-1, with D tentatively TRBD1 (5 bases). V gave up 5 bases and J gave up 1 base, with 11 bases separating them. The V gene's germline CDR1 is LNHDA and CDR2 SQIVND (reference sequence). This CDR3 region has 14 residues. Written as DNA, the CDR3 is TGTGCCAGTAGTTTCCTGGGACGGAACACTGAAGCTTTCTTT. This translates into CASSFLGRNTEAFF.

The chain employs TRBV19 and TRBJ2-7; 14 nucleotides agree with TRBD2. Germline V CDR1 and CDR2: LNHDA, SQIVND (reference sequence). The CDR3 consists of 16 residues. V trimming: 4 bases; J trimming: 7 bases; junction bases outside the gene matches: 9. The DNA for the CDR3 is TGTGCCAGTAGTACCCGACTAGCGGGAGGGCTTCGGGAGCAGTACTTC. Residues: CASSTRLAGGLREQYF.

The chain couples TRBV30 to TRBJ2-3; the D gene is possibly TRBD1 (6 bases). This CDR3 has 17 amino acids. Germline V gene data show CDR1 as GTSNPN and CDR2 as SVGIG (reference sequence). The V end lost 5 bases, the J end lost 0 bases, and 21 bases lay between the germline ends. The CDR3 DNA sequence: TGTGCCTGGGAGGATAGAGGACAGACAGCTAGCACAGATACGCAGTATTTT. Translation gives CAWEDRGQTASTDTQYF.

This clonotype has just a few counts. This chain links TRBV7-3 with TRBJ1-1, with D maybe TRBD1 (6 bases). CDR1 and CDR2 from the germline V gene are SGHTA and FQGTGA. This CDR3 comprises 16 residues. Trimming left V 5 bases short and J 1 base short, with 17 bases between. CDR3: CASSPDRLISNTEAFF. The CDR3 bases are TGTGCCAGCAGCCCGGACAGATTGATCTCGAACACTGAAGCTTTCTTT.

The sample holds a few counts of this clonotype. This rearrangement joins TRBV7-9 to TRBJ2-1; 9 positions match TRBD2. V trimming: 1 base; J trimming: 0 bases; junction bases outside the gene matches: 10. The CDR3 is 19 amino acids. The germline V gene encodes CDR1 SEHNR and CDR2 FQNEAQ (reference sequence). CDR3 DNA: TGTGCCAGCAGCTTAGGTTTGTCGGCTAGCGGGACCTCCTACAATGAGCAGTTCTTC. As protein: CASSLGLSASGTSYNEQFF.

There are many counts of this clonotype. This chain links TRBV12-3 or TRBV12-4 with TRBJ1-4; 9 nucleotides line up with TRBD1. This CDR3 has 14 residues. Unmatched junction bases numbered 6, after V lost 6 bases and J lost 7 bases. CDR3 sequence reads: CASRTGGRGEKLFF. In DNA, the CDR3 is TGTGCCAGCAGAACAGGGGGCAGGGGTGAAAAACTGTTTTTT.

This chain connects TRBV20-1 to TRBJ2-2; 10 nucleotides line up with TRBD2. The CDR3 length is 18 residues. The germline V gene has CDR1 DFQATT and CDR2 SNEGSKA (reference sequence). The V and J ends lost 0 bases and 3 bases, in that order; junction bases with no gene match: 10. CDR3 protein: CSARDRASGSWDTGELFF. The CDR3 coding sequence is TGCAGTGCTAGAGATCGGGCTAGCGGGAGTTGGGACACCGGGGAGCTGTTTTTT.

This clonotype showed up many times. The CDR3 loop reads CASSLERDQPQHF. CDR3 DNA sequence: TGTGCCAGCAGCTTAGAGAGGGATCAGCCCCAGCATTTT. This rearrangement joins TRBV7-2 to TRBJ1-5; D gene ambiguous. The CDR3 length is 13 residues. Germline CDR1 and CDR2: SGHTA and FQGNSA. V lost 1 base and J lost 5, with 6 bases in between. The full variable domain, its missing parts supplied by reference TRBV7-2 and TRBJ1-5, is GAGVSQSPSNKVTEKGKDVELRCDPISGHTALYWYRQSLGQGLEFLIYFQGNSAPDKSGLPSDRFSAERTGGSVSTLTIQRTQQEDSAVYLCASSLERDQPQHFGDGTRLSIL.

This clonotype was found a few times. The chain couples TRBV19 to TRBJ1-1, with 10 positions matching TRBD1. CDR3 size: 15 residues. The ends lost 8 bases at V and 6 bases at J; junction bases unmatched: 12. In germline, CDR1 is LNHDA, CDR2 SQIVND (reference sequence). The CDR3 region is CASSHSTGGFSEAFF. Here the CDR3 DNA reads TGTGCCAGTTCTCACTCGACAGGGGGCTTTTCTGAAGCTTTCTTT.

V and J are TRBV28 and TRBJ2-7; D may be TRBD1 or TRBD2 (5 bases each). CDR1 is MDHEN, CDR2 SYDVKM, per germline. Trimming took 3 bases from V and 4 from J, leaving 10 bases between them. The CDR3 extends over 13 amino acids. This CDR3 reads CASSFWDPYEQYF. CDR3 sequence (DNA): TGTGCCAGCAGTTTCTGGGACCCTTACGAGCAGTACTTC.

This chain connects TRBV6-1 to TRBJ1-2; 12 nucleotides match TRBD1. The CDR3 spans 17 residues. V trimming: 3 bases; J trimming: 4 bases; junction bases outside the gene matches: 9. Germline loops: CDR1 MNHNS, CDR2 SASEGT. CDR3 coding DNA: TGTGCCAGCAGTGACCGGGACAGGGGGCGCCGGTCCTATGGCTACACCTTC. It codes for CASSDRDRGRRSYGYTF.

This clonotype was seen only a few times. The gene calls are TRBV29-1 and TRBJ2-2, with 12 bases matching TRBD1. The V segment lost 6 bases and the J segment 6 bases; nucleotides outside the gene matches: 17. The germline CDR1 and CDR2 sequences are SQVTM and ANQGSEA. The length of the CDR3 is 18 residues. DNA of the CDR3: TGCAGCGTAATGAACCCGGGACAGGGGGCTCGGTCATCCGGGGAGCTGTTTTTT. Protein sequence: CSVMNPGQGARSSGELFF.

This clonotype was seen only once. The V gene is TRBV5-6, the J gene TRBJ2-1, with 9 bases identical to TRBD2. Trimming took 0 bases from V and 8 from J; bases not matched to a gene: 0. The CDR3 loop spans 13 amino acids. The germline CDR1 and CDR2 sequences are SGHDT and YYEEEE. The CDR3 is CASSLVAGDEQFF. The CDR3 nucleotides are TGTGCCAGCAGCTTGGTAGCGGGAGATGAGCAGTTCTTC.

The CDR3 coding sequence is TGTGCCAGCAGCGCGTTGAACACCGGGGAGCTGTTTTTT. It translates to CASSALNTGELFF. The chain joins TRBV7-9 to TRBJ2-2, with no clear D. V lost 5 bases and J 1 base, leaving 5 bases between the germline ends. The CDR3 runs to 13 residues. The germline CDR1 and CDR2 sequences are SEHNR and FQNEAQ (reference sequence).

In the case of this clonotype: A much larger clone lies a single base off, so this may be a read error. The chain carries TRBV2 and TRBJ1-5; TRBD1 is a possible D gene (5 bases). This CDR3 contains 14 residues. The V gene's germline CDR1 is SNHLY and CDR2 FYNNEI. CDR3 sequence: CASREGSVNQPRHF. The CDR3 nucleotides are TGTGCCAGCAGGGAGGGGTCCGTCAATCAGCCCCGGCATTTT.

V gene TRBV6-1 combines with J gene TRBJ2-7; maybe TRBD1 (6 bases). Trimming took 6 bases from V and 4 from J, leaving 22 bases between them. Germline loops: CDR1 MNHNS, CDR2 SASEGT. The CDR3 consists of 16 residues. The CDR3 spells CASSRTPTGILYEQYF. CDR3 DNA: TGTGCCAGCAGCCGTACACCAACAGGGATCCTGTACGAGCAGTACTTC.

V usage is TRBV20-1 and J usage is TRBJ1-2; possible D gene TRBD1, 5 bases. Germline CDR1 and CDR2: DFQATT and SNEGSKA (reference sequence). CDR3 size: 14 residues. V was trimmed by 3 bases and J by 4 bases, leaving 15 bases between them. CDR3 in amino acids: CSASRDEGRYGYTF. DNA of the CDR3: TGCAGTGCTAGCCGGGACGAAGGACGCTATGGCTACACCTTC.

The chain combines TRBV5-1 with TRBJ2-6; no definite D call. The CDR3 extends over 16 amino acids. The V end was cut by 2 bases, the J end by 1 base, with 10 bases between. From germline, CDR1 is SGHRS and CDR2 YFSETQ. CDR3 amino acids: CASSLQTASGANVLTF. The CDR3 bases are TGCGCCAGCAGCTTACAAACGGCGTCTGGGGCCAACGTCCTGACTTTC.

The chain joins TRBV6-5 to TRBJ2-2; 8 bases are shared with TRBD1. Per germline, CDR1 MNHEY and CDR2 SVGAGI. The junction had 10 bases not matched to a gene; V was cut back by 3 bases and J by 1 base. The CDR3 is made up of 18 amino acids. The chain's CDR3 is CASSYWAGGAENTGELFF. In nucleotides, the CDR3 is TGTGCCAGCAGTTATTGGGCAGGGGGCGCGGAGAACACCGGGGAGCTGTTTTTT.